Below, 9 T cell receptor beta chains from the same sample are listed, as sequenced in a study of OX40 agonist ivuxolimab in advanced cancers. Here immunoSEQ multiplex PCR was the method, and the copy in TCRdb shows in-frame clones only, minus some. Of more than 75,000 clones listed, 70% to 90% are singletons. This sample comprised CD4+ or CD8+ T cells sorted from blood, obtained in a trial of the OX40 agonist ivuxolimab. These receptors were obtained from an adult with an advanced solid tumor such as melanoma, head and neck, liver or kidney cancer.

The rearrangement uses TRBV6-5 and TRBJ2-7; either TRBD1 or TRBD2 may fit D (5 bases each). Between the trimmed V and J ends, which lost 6 bases and 5 bases, there was a span of 17 bases. CDR1 is MNHEY and CDR2 is SVGAGI in the germline V gene. CDR3 length equals 14 residues. The CDR3 sequence is CASRVHRQRDEQYF. For the CDR3, the DNA is TGTGCCAGCAGAGTCCATCGACAGAGGGACGAGCAGTACTTC.

The chain links TRBV6-5 to TRBJ1-2, with D perhaps matching TRBD1 (6 bases). The CDR3 consists of 13 residues. The germline V gene encodes CDR1 MNHEY and CDR2 SVGAGI. V was pared by 6 bases and J by 6 bases, with 14 bases between. The CDR3 nucleotides are TGTGCCAGCAGCACCGGACAGCGAAATGGCTACACCTTC. Its protein product is CASSTGQRNGYTF.

This chain connects TRBV7-3 to TRBJ1-5; D is perhaps TRBD1 (5 bases). Germline loops: CDR1 SGHTA, CDR2 FQGTGA. The CDR3 covers 15 residues. Trimming took 5 bases from V and 5 from J, leaving 16 bases between them. In DNA, the CDR3 is TGTGCCAGCAGCGCCCATGCAGGGTCCGATCAGCCCCAGCATTTT. It encodes CASSAHAGSDQPQHF.

The CDR3 protein is CASSLDRGYGYTF. CDR3 bases: TGTGCCAGCAGCTTGGACAGGGGGTATGGCTACACCTTC. This sequence joins TRBV5-6 and TRBJ1-2, with TRBD1 identical over 8 bases. J was trimmed by 5 bases and V by 0 bases; bases with no gene match: 0. Looked up from germline, CDR1 is SGHDT and CDR2 is YYEEEE. The CDR3 consists of 13 residues.

This rearrangement joins TRBV18 to TRBJ1-6; 7 bases are a match to TRBD1. The V and J ends lost 1 base and 11 bases, in that order; junction bases with no gene match: 20. Germline V lookup: CDR1 KGHSH, CDR2 LQKENI. The CDR3 has 19 residues. CDR3 nucleotides: TGTGCCAGCTCACCACGACCCTCCCGACAGGGCCTTCTGTCGCCACCCCTCCACTTT. Translation: CASSPRPSRQGLLSPPLHF.

V and J are TRBV28 and TRBJ2-7; 7 bases fit TRBD1. The CDR3 is 15 amino acids. Looked up from germline, CDR1 is MDHEN and CDR2 is SYDVKM. The V gene end was trimmed by 4 bases and the J gene end by 3 bases; junction bases not matched to a gene: 9. DNA of the CDR3: TGTGCCAGCAGTTCCTGGACAGGACCTTACTACGAGCAGTACTTC. Encoded protein: CASSSWTGPYYEQYF.

The chain has TRBV28 and TRBJ2-1; the match to TRBD2 covers 8 bases. Trimming took 6 bases from V and 7 from J; bases not matched to a gene: 8. The CDR3 spans 14 residues. Germline values: CDR1 MDHEN, CDR2 SYDVKM. The CDR3 sequence is CASSEAGARNEQFF. CDR3 DNA: TGTGCCAGCAGCGAAGCGGGGGCCCGGAATGAGCAGTTCTTC.

A remark on this clone: The junction departs from germline at one end; a sequencing error may be responsible. CDR3 nucleotide sequence: TGTGCCACCGCGGGGACAAGAGAGGCCCAGTACTTC. Its translation: CATAGTREAQYF. The V gene is TRBV10-3, the J gene TRBJ2-5; D possibly uses TRBD1 or TRBD2 (6 bases each). The CDR3 has 12 residues. CDR1 and CDR2 (germline): ENHRY, SYGVKD.

The chain is built from TRBV5-6 and TRBJ2-1, with D perhaps given as TRBD1 or TRBD2 (5 bases each). This CDR3 contains 15 residues. The V and J ends lost 7 bases and 0 bases respectively, with 14 bases between them. Germline V gene data show CDR1 as SGHDT and CDR2 as YYEEEE. CDR3 nucleotide sequence: TGTGCCAGCTCCTCCGGGACGAGCTCCTACAATGAGCAGTTCTTC. This gives the protein CASSSGTSSYNEQFF.